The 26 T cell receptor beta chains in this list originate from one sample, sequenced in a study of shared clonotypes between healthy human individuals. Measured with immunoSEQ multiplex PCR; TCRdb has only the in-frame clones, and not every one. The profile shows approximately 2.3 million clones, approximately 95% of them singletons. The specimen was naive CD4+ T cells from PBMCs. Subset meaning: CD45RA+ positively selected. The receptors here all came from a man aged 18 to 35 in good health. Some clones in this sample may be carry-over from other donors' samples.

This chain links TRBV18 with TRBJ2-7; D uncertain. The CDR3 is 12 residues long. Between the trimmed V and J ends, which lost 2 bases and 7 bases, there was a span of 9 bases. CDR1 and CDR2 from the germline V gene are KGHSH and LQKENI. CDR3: CASSPVVGEQYF. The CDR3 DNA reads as TGTGCCAGCTCACCAGTCGTCGGGGAGCAGTACTTC.

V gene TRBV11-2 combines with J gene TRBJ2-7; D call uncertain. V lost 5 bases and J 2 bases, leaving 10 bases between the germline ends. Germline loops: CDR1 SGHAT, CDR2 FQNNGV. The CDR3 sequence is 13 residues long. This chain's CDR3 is CASSPRVAYEQYF. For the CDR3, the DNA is TGTGCCAGCAGCCCCCGGGTCGCCTACGAGCAGTACTTC.

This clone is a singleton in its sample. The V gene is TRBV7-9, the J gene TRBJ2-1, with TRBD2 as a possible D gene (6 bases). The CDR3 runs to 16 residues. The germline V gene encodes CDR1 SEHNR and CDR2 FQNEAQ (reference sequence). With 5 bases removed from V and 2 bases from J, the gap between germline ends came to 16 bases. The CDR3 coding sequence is TGTGCCAGCAGCATAAGAGCGGGTCCCACCTACAATGAGCAGTTCTTC. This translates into CASSIRAGPTYNEQFF.

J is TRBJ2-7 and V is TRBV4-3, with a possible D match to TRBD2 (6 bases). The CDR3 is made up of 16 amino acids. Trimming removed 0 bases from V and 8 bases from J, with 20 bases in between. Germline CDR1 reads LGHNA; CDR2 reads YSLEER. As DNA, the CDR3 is TGCGCCAGCAGCCAAGATCCGCGGGAAGACCCCTCCAAGCAGTACTTC. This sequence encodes CASSQDPREDPSKQYF.

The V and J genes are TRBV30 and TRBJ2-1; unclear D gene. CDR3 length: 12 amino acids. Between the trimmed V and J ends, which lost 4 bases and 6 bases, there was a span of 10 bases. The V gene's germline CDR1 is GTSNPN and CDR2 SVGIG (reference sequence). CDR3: CAWNRAVNEQFF. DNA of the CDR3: TGTGCCTGGAATCGGGCCGTCAATGAGCAGTTCTTC.

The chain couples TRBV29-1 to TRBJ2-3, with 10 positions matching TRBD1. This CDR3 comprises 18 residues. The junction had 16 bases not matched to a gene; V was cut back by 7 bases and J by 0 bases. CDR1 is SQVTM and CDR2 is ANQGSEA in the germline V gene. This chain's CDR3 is CSAPPGQGSPSSTDTQYF. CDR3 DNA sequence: TGCAGCGCCCCCCCGGGACAGGGGTCCCCCTCTAGCACAGATACGCAGTATTTT.

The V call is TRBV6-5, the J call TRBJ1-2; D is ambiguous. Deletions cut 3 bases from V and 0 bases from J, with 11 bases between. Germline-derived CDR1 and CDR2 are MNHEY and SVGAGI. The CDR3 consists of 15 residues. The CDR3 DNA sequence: TGTGCCAGCAGTTATAATACTCAAACTAACTATGGCTACACCTTC. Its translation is CASSYNTQTNYGYTF.

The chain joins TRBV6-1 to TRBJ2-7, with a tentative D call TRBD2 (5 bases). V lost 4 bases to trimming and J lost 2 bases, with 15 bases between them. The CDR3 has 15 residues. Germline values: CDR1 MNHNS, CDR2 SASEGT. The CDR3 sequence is CASSGGGSGPYEQYF. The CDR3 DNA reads TGTGCCAGCAGTGGGGGTGGAAGCGGTCCCTACGAGCAGTACTTC.

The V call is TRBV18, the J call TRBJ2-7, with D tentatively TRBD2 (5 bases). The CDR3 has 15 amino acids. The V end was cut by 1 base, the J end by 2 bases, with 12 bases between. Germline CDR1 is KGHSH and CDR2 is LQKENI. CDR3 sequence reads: CASSPLGGQAYEQYF. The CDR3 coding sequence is TGTGCCAGCTCACCACTAGGAGGCCAGGCCTACGAGCAGTACTTC.

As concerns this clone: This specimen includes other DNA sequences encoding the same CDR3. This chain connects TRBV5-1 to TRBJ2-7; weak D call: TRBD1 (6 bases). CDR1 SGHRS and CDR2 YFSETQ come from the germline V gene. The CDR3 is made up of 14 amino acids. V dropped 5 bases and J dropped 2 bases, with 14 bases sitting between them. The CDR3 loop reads CASSPGTSAYEQYF. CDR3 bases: TGCGCCAGCAGTCCCGGGACATCCGCCTACGAGCAGTACTTC. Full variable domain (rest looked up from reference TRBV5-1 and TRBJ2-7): KAGVTQTPRYLIKTRGQQVTLSCSPISGHRSVSWYQQTPGQGLQFLFEYFSETQRNKGNFPGRFSGRQFSNSRSEMNVSTLELGDSALYLCASSPGTSAYEQYFGPGTRLTVT.

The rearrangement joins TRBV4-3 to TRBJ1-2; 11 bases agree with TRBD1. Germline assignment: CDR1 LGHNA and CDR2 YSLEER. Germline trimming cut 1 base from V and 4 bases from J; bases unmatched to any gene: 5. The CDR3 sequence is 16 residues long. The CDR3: CASSQAGDRGAYGYTF. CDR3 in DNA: TGCGCCAGCAGCCAAGCGGGGGACAGGGGGGCCTATGGCTACACCTTC.

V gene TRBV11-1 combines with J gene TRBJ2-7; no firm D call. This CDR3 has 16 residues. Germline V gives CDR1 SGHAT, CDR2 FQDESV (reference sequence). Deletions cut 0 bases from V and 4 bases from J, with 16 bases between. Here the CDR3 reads CASSLAGGKSVYEQYF. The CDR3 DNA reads TGTGCCAGCAGCTTAGCGGGTGGCAAGTCGGTGTACGAGCAGTACTTC. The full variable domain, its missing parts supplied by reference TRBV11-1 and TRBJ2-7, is EAEVAQSPRYKITEKSQAVAFWCDPISGHATLYWYRQILGQGPELLVQFQDESVVDDSQLPKDRFSAERLKGVDSTLKIQPAELGDSAMYLCASSLAGGKSVYEQYFGPGTRLTVT.

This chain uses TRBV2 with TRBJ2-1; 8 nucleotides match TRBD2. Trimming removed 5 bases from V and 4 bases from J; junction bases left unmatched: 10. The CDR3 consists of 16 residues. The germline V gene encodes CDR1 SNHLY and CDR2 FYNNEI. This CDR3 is CASSPTGTRKYNEQFF. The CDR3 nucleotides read TGTGCCAGCAGTCCCACCGGGACTAGGAAATACAATGAGCAGTTCTTC.

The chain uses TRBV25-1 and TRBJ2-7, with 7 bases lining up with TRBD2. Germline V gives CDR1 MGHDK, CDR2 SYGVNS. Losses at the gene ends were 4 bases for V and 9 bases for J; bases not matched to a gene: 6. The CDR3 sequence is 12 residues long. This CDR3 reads CASSGDGGGQYF. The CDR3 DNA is TGTGCCAGCAGTGGCGACGGCGGGGGGCAGTACTTC.

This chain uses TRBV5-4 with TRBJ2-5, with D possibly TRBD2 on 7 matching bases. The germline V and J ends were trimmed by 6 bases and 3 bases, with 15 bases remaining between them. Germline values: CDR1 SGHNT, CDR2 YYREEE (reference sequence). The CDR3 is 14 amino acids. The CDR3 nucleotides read TGTGCCAGCACCAGTCGGGGGGCCGAAGAGACCCAGTACTTC. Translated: CASTSRGAEETQYF. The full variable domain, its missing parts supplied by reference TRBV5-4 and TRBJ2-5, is ETGVTQSPTHLIKTRGQQVTLRCSSQSGHNTVSWYQQALGQGPQFIFQYYREEENGRGNFPPRFSGLQFPNYSSELNVNALELDDSALYLCASTSRGAEETQYFGPGTRLLVL.

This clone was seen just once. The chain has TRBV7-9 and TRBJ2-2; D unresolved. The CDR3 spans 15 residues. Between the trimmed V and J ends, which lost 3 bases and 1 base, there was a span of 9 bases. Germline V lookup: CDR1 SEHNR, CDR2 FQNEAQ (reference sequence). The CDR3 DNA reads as TGTGCCAGCAGCTTTAGTAGGCTGAACACCGGGGAGCTGTTTTTT. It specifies CASSFSRLNTGELFF.

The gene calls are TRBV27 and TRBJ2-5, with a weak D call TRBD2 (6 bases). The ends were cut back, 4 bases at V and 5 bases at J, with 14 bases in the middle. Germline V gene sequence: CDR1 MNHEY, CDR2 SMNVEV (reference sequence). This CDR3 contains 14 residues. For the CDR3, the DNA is TGTGCCAGCAGTTCCGAGACTAGTCGGGAGACCCAGTACTTC. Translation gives CASSSETSRETQYF.

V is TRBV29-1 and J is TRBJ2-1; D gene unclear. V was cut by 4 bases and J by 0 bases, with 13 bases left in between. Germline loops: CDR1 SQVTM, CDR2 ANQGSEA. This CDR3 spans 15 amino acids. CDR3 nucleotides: TGCAGCGTTGCCACAAGGTTGAGCTCCTACAATGAGCAGTTCTTC. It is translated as CSVATRLSSYNEQFF.

CDR3 coding DNA: TGTGCCAGCTCAACTAGTTGGGGACTAGCGAAACGGGAAGAATACAATGAGCAGTTCTTC. Its translation: CASSTSWGLAKREEYNEQFF. The chain uses TRBV18 and TRBJ2-1; TRBD2 matches 10 bases. The CDR3 length is 20 residues. Germline values: CDR1 KGHSH, CDR2 LQKENI. The J segment lost 4 bases and the V segment lost 5 bases, leaving 20 bases of the junction unmatched.

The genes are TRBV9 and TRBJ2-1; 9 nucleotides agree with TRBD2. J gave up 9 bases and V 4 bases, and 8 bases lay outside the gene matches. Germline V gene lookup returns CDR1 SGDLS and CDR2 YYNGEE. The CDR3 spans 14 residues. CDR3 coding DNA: TGTGCCAGCAGCTACCGGACTAGCGTGGGTGAGCAGTTCTTC. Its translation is CASSYRTSVGEQFF.

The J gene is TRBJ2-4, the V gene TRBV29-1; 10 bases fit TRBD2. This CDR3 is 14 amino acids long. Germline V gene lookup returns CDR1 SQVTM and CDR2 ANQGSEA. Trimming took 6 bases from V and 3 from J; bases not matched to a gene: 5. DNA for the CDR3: TGCAGCGTAAGCGGGAGGGTAGGCAAAAACATTCAGTACTTC. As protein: CSVSGRVGKNIQYF.

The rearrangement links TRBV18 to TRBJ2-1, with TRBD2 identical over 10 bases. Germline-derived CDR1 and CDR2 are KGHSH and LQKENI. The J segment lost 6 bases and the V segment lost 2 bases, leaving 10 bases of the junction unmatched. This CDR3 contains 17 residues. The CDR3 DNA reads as TGTGCCAGCTCACCATATTCCCTAGCGGGAGTTTCCAATGAGCAGTTCTTC. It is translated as CASSPYSLAGVSNEQFF.

CDR3 protein: CASSQPDRLDEKLFF. The CDR3 DNA is TGCGCCAGCAGCCAACCGGACAGGCTAGATGAAAAACTGTTTTTT. This chain links TRBV4-1 with TRBJ1-4, with 7 bases identical to TRBD1. Trimming cost V 2 bases and J 6 bases; bases outside gene matches: 6. CDR1 and CDR2 from the germline V gene are MGHRA and YSYEKL. This CDR3 is built from 15 residues.

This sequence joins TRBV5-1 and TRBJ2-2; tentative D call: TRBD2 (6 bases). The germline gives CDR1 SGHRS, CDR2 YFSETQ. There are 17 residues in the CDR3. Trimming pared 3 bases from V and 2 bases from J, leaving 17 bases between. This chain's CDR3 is CASSSGVGSRNTGELFF. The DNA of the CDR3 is TGCGCCAGCAGCTCGGGGGTGGGGAGTCGTAACACCGGGGAGCTGTTTTTT. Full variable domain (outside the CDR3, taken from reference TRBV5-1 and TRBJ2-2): KAGVTQTPRYLIKTRGQQVTLSCSPISGHRSVSWYQQTPGQGLQFLFEYFSETQRNKGNFPGRFSGRQFSNSRSEMNVSTLELGDSALYLCASSSGVGSRNTGELFFGEGSRLTVL.

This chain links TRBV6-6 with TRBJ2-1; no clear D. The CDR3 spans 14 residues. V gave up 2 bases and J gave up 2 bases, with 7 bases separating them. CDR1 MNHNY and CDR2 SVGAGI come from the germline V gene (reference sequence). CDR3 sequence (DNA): TGTGCCAGCAGTTACCCCGATACCTACAATGAGCAGTTCTTC. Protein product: CASSYPDTYNEQFF.

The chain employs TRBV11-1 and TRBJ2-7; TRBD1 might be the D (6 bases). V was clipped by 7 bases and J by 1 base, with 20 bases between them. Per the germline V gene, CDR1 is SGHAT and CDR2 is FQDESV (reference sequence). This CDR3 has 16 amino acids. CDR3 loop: CASNPTGQSTSYEQYF. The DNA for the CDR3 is TGTGCCAGCAACCCTACTGGACAGTCGACTTCCTACGAGCAGTACTTC.